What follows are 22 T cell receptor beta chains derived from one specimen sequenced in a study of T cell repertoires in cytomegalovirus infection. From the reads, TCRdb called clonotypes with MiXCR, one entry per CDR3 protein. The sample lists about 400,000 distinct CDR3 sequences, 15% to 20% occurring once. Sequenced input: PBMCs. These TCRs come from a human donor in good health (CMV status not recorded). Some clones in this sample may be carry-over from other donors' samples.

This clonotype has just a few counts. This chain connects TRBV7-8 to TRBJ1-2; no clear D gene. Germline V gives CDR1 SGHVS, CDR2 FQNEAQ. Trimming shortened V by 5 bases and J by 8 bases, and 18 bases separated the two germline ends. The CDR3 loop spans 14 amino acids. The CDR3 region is CASSPLRQAEGYTF. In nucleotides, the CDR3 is TGTGCCAGCAGCCCCCTGAGGCAGGCGGAGGGCTACACCTTC.

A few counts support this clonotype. The CDR3 is CATSEGRQNYNEQFF. CDR3 nucleotide sequence: TGTGCCACCAGTGAGGGGCGGCAGAACTACAATGAGCAGTTCTTC. The chain links TRBV24-1 to TRBJ2-1; TRBD1 is a possible D gene (5 bases). This CDR3 is 15 amino acids long. Germline loops: CDR1 KGHDR, CDR2 SFDVKD. V was shortened by 4 bases and J by 3 bases, with 12 bases between the two germline ends.

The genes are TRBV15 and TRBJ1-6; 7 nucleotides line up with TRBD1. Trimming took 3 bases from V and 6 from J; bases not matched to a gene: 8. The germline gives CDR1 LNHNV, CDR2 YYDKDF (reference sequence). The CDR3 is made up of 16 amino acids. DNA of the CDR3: TGTGCCACCAGCAGTCACCCGGGACAGCTTAATTCACCCCTCCACTTT. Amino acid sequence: CATSSHPGQLNSPLHF.

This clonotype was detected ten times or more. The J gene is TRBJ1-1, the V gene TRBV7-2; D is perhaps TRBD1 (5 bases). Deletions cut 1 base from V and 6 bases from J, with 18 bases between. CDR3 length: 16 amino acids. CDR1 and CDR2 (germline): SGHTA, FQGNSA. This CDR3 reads CASSLDAGRPGAEAFF. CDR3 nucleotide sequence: TGTGCCAGCAGCTTAGATGCAGGGCGGCCAGGAGCTGAAGCTTTCTTT. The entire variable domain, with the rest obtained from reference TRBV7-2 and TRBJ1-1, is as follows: GAGVSQSPSNKVTEKGKDVELRCDPISGHTALYWYRQSLGQGLEFLIYFQGNSAPDKSGLPSDRFSAERTGGSVSTLTIQRTQQEDSAVYLCASSLDAGRPGAEAFFGQGTRLTVV.

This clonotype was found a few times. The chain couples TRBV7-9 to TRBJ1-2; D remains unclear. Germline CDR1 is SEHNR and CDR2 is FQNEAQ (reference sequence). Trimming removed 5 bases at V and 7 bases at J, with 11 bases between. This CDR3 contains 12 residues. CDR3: CASSRESIGYTF. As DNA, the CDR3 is TGTGCCAGCAGCCGAGAAAGTATTGGCTACACCTTC.

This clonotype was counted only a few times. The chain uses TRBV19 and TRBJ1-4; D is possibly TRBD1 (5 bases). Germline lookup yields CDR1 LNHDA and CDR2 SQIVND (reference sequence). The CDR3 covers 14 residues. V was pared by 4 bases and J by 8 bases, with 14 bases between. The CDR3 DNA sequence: TGTGCCAGTAGTAGCCGTCGGGGCGGCGAAAAACTGTTTTTT. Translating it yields CASSSRRGGEKLFF.

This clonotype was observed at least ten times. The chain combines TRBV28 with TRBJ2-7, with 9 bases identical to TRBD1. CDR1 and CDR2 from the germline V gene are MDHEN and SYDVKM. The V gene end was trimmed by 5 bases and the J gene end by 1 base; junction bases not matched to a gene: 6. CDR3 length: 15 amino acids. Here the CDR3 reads CASSTTGGRSYEQYF. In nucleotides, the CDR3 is TGTGCCAGCAGTACGACAGGGGGACGGTCCTACGAGCAGTACTTC.

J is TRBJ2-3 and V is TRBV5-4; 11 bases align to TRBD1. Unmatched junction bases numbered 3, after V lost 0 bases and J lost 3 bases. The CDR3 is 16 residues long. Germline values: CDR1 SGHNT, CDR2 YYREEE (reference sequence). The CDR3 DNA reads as TGTGCCAGCAGCTTGGAGGGGACAGGGGGGACAGATACGCAGTATTTT. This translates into CASSLEGTGGTDTQYF.

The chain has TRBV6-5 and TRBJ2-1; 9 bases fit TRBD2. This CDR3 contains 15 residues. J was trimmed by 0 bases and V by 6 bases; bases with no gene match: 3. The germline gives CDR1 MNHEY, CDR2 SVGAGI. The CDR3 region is CASRGLAVSYNEQFF. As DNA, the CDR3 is TGTGCCAGCAGGGGACTAGCAGTCTCCTACAATGAGCAGTTCTTC.

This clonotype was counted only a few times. The CDR3 DNA is TGTGCCACAAGGACTAGCGGTTACGAGCAGTACTTC. Translated: CATRTSGYEQYF. This chain uses TRBV19 with TRBJ2-7; 10 bases map to TRBD2. The CDR3 sequence is 12 residues long. The V gene end was trimmed by 10 bases and the J gene end by 4 bases; junction bases not matched to a gene: 4. Germline-derived CDR1 and CDR2 are LNHDA and SQIVND (reference sequence).

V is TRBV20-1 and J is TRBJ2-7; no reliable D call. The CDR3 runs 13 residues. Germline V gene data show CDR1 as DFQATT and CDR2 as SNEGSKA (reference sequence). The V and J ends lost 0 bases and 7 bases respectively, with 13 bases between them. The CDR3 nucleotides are TGCAGTGCTAGAGATGGCCTGTCGGCAGAGCAGTACTTC. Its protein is CSARDGLSAEQYF.

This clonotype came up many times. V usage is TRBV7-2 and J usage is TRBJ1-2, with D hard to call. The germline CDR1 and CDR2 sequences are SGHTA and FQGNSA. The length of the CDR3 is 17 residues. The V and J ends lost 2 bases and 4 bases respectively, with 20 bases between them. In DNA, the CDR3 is TGTGCCAGCAGCTTAAAAGCTCTTTGGGTAATTGGCTATGGCTACACCTTC. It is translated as CASSLKALWVIGYGYTF.

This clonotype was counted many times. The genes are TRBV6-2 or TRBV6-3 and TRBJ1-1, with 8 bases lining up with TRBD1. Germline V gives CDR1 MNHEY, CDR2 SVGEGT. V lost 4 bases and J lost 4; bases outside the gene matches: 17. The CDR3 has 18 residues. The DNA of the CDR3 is TGTGCCAGCAGTTTAATACAGGGGGAGACCATCGGGGGCACTGAAGCTTTCTTT. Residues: CASSLIQGETIGGTEAFF.

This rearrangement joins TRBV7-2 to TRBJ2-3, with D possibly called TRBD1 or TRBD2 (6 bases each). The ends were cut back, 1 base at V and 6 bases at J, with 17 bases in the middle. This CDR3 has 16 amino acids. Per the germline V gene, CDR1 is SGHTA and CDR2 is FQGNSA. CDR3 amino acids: CASSLGTGAKGDTQYF. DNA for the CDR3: TGTGCCAGCAGCTTAGGGACGGGGGCCAAAGGCGATACGCAGTATTTT.

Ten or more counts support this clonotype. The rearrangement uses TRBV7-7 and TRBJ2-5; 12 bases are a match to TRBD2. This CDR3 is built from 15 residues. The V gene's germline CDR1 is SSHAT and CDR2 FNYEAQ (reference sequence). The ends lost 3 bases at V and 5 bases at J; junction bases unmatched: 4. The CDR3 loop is CASSFRTSGTETQYF. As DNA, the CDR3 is TGTGCCAGCAGCTTCCGGACTAGCGGGACGGAGACCCAGTACTTC.

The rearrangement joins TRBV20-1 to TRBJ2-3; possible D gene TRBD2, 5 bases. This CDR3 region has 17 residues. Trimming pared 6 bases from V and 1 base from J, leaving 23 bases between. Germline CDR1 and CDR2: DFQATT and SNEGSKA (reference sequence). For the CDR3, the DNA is TGCAGTGCCCTTCCCGTACTAGGTGCCGGCGGCACAGATACGCAGTATTTT. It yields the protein CSALPVLGAGGTDTQYF.

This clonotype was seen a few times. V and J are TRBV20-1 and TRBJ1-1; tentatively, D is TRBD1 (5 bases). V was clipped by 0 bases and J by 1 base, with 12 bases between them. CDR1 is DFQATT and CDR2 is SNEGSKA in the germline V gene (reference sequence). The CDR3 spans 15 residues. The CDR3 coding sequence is TGCAGTGCTAGAGATGCTGCCAGGGAGAACACTGAAGCTTTCTTT. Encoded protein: CSARDAARENTEAFF.

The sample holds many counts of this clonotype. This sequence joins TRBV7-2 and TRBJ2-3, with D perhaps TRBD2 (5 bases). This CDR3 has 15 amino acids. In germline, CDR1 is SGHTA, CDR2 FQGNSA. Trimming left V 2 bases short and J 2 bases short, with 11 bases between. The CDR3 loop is CASSLTRTNTDTQYF. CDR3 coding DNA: TGTGCCAGCAGCTTAACTAGAACTAACACAGATACGCAGTATTTT.

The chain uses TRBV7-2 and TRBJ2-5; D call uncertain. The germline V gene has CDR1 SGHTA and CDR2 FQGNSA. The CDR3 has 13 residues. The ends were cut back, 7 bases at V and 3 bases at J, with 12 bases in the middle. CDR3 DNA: TGTGCCAGCAACCCCCGAACGGAAGAGACCCAGTACTTC. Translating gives CASNPRTEETQYF.

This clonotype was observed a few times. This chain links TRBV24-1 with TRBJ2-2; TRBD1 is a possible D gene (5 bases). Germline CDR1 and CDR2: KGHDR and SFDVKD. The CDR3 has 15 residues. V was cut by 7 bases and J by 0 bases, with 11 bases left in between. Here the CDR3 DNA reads TGTGCCACCAGCCAAGGGGTCGCGAACACCGGGGAGCTGTTTTTT. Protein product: CATSQGVANTGELFF.

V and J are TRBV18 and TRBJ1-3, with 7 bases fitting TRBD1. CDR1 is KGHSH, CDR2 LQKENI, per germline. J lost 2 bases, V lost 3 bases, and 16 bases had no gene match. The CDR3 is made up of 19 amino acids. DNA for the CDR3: TGTGCCAGCTCACCGGGAACAGGGGAAGATCCAATCCCTGGAAACACCATATATTTT. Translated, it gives CASSPGTGEDPIPGNTIYF.

CDR3 protein: CASSPSRGDYSNQPQHF. In nucleotides, the CDR3 is TGTGCCAGCAGCCCCTCTCGCGGGGATTATAGCAATCAGCCCCAGCATTTT. The chain has TRBV7-2 and TRBJ1-5; D not certain. Germline lookup yields CDR1 SGHTA and CDR2 FQGNSA. The CDR3 sequence is 17 residues long. Trimming cost V 5 bases and J 0 bases, with 17 bases left between them. The entire variable domain, with the rest obtained from reference TRBV7-2 and TRBJ1-5, is as follows: GAGVSQSPSNKVTEKGKDVELRCDPISGHTALYWYRQSLGQGLEFLIYFQGNSAPDKSGLPSDRFSAERTGGSVSTLTIQRTQQEDSAVYLCASSPSRGDYSNQPQHFGDGTRLSIL.